The 5 T cell receptor beta chains listed next were all sequenced from one sample in a study of T-cell reconstitution after alpha-beta-depleted transplantation in children. Preparation of the TCRbeta library used unique molecular identifiers. A single record per CDR3 protein comes from TCRdb applying MiXCR to the PCR reads. Of 500,000 to 650,000 distinct CDR3 sequences in the sample, roughly 13% were seen once. The sequencing used PBMCs, mostly from graft donor cells, collected 360 days after TCRalphabeta/CD19-depleted stem cell transplant. The receptors here all came from a male patient between 10 and 17 years old who had a stem cell transplant for acute myeloid leukemia, so the T cells may come from the graft donor.

This clonotype was seen repeatedly, ten times or more. The V and J genes are TRBV12-3 or TRBV12-4 and TRBJ2-7; the D is unclear. Trimming removed 6 bases from V and 0 bases from J, with 9 bases in between. CDR3 size: 13 residues. The CDR3 DNA reads TGTGCCAGCAGCACGGGTGACTCCTACGAGCAGTACTTC. As protein: CASSTGDSYEQYF.

This clonotype was seen a few times. The genes are TRBV28 and TRBJ1-1; no clear D. CDR1 is MDHEN, CDR2 SYDVKM, per germline. The CDR3 is 15 residues long. V was pared by 2 bases and J by 1 base, with 11 bases between. In nucleotides, the CDR3 is TGTGCCAGCAGTTTACTTGCCTCAGGGAACACTGAAGCTTTCTTT. Translated: CASSLLASGNTEAFF. Filled out from reference TRBV28 and TRBJ1-1, the complete variable domain reads DVKVTQSSRYLVKRTGEKVFLECVQDMDHENMFWYRQDPGLGLRLIYFSYDVKMKEKGDIPEGYSVSREKKERFSLILESASTNQTSMYLCASSLLASGNTEAFFGQGTRLTVV.

The rearrangement joins TRBV5-1 to TRBJ2-1, with TRBD2 matching over 7 bases. The germline gives CDR1 SGHRS, CDR2 YFSETQ. This CDR3 has 15 residues. V shed 3 bases, J shed 10 bases, and the junction held 13 bases outside the gene matches. In DNA, the CDR3 is TGCGCCAGCAGCTCCGGGGCAGGGAGGGTGGGCGAGCAGTTCTTC. Its protein product is CASSSGAGRVGEQFF.

In regard to this clonotype: At one boundary the junction diverges from the germline segment, which might be a read error. The chain links TRBV29-1 to TRBJ2-1; TRBD2 aligns across 10 bases. The CDR3 runs to 15 residues. From germline, CDR1 is SQVTM and CDR2 ANQGSEA. The CDR3 loop is CSVASGGSSYTEQFF. The CDR3 DNA sequence: TGCAGCGTGGCTAGCGGGGGAAGCTCCTACACTGAGCAGTTCTTC.

This clonotype has ten or more counts. This chain uses TRBV7-8 with TRBJ2-7; D is unresolved. Trimming removed 0 bases at V and 7 bases at J, with 13 bases between. The CDR3 spans 14 residues. The germline V gene encodes CDR1 SGHVS and CDR2 FQNEAQ. Here the CDR3 reads CASSLARPMEEQYF. The DNA of the CDR3 is TGTGCCAGCAGCTTAGCCCGCCCGATGGAGGAGCAGTACTTC. Full variable domain (outside the CDR3, taken from reference TRBV7-8 and TRBJ2-7): GAGVSQSPRYKVAKRGQDVALRCDPISGHVSLFWYQQALGQGPEFLTYFQNEAQLDKSGLPSDRFFAERPEGSVSTLKIQRTQQEDSAVYLCASSLARPMEEQYFGPGTRLTVT.